Given below is one T cell receptor (beta chain) in context. TCRdb fed the 5' RACE reads into MiXCR, producing one record per CDR3 protein. The data contain approximately 510,000 distinct CDR3 sequences, around a fifth of them singletons. The data belong to a study of T cells after yellow fever vaccination. The receptor's source is a man aged 18 to 29 who received the YFV17D yellow fever vaccine. The specimen comprised PBMCs, sampled 21 days after the first yellow fever vaccination.

CDR3 amino acids: CASSQGQGTAATGELFF. The DNA for the CDR3 is TGCGCCAGCAGCCAAGGACAGGGAACGGCGGCCACCGGGGAGCTGTTTTTT. This chain joins TRBV4-3 and TRBJ2-2, with TRBD1 matching 7 bases. The CDR3 runs 17 residues. The V gene end was trimmed by 1 base and the J gene end by 4 bases; junction bases not matched to a gene: 9. CDR1 is LGHNA and CDR2 is YSLEER in the germline V gene.